This T cell receptor (beta chain) is drawn from a study of CD8 T cells in Susac syndrome. The germline V gene encodes CDR1 MNHEY and CDR2 SMNVEV (reference sequence). This CDR3 region has 13 residues. Trimming took 8 bases from V and 6 from J; bases not matched to a gene: 9. After extraction with the RNeasy kit, about 0.5 to 1 ug of the RNA was reverse transcribed using random hexamers. A single record per CDR3 protein comes from TCRdb applying MiXCR to the immunoSEQ multiplex PCR reads. This table has 150,000 to 190,000 distinct CDR3 sequences, approximately 94% appearing once. V and J are TRBV27 and TRBJ1-2, with TRBD1 matching over 7 bases. Sequenced material: CD8+ T cells from PBMCs. The receptor was isolated from a human donor with multiple sclerosis. The CDR3 is CASRDSTIDGYTF. The CDR3 DNA sequence: TGTGCCAGCCGGGACAGCACTATAGATGGCTACACCTTC.